One sample yielded the 22 T cell receptor beta chains listed below, sequenced in a study of T cells in Graves' hyperthyroidism and ophthalmopathy (dated by TCRdb to the late 2010s). Libraries were made using multiplex PCR. The instrument given in TCRdb is Illumina HiSeq 2000. Amplification of TCR beta CDR3 regions was carried out from RNA transcripts. The first round of RT-PCR for the TCR CDR3 was performed with the HTBI primer set and the Qiagen OneStep RT-PCR kit. TCRdb took the public reads, trimmed them with fastp at Q25, ran MiXCR for clone calling and kept in-frame beta chains. Every entry covers one CDR3 protein and lists the most common genes and DNA from its rows. The sample table lists roughly 400,000 distinct CDR3 sequences, about 14% of them with a count of one. The ten largest make up approximately 29% of the sample. Sequenced input: blood. The receptor set was obtained from a man aged 45-65 years with Graves' ophthalmopathy.

This clonotype was found many times. The chain links TRBV7-9 to TRBJ2-1; D may correspond to TRBD1 or TRBD2 (6 bases each). The CDR3 length is 14 residues. V was trimmed by 6 bases and J by 7 bases, leaving 16 bases between them. Germline CDR1 is SEHNR and CDR2 is FQNEAQ (reference sequence). The CDR3 here is CASSSAQGGNEQFF. CDR3 sequence (DNA): TGTGCCAGCAGTTCAGCACAGGGAGGTAATGAGCAGTTCTTC.

The chain is built from TRBV4-2 and TRBJ1-1, with unresolved D. Germline CDR1 LGHNA, CDR2 YNFKEQ. V lost 0 bases and J lost 6, with 8 bases in between. CDR3 size: 13 residues. This CDR3 is CASSQEPGPEAFF. The CDR3 DNA is TGTGCCAGCAGCCAAGAACCCGGTCCTGAAGCTTTCTTT.

There are many counts of this clonotype. The chain recombines TRBV15 with TRBJ2-5; D not resolved. Deletions cut 0 bases from V and 5 bases from J, with 16 bases between. There are 16 residues in the CDR3. Germline V CDR1 and CDR2: LNHNV, YYDKDF (reference sequence). This chain's CDR3 is CATSRDLAGRGETQYF. CDR3 DNA: TGTGCCACCAGCAGAGATTTGGCAGGACGCGGTGAGACCCAGTACTTC.

This clonotype was seen at least ten times. V usage is TRBV27 and J usage is TRBJ1-1; the D gene is possibly TRBD1 (6 bases). This CDR3 has 14 residues. Germline assignment: CDR1 MNHEY and CDR2 SMNVEV (reference sequence). The ends were cut back, 1 base at V and 4 bases at J, with 10 bases in the middle. The CDR3 sequence: CASSLWADSTEAFF. CDR3 sequence (DNA): TGTGCCAGCAGTTTATGGGCGGACAGCACTGAAGCTTTCTTT.

This clonotype came up many times. V is TRBV20-1 and J is TRBJ1-3; D is undetermined. This CDR3 has 14 residues. Germline V gene data show CDR1 as DFQATT and CDR2 as SNEGSKA (reference sequence). V was shortened by 0 bases and J by 0 bases, with 6 bases between the two germline ends. DNA of the CDR3: TGCAGTGCTAGAGAGGCCGGCTCTGGAAACACCATATATTTT. It specifies CSAREAGSGNTIYF.

This clonotype was observed many times. The genes are TRBV20-1 and TRBJ2-5; 8 positions match TRBD1. Trimming at V came to 1 base and at J to 8 bases, leaving 18 bases not matched to a gene. Per germline, CDR1 DFQATT and CDR2 SNEGSKA (reference sequence). The length of the CDR3 is 17 residues. CDR3 region: CSARVRGLSDFKRTQYF. CDR3 bases: TGCAGTGCTAGAGTCAGGGGGCTTAGTGACTTTAAGAGAACCCAGTACTTC.

This clonotype was recorded at least ten times. V and J are TRBV20-1 and TRBJ2-7; either TRBD1 or TRBD2 may supply D (5 bases each). The CDR3 loop spans 16 amino acids. Germline values: CDR1 DFQATT, CDR2 SNEGSKA (reference sequence). V dropped 3 bases and J dropped 0 bases, with 18 bases sitting between them. CDR3 sequence reads: CSASLTGTGSSYEQYF. CDR3 DNA: TGCAGTGCTAGTTTGACTGGGACGGGGAGCTCCTACGAGCAGTACTTC.

This clonotype was seen ten or more times. The chain couples TRBV5-1 to TRBJ1-1; 9 positions match TRBD1. There are 14 residues in the CDR3. Unmatched junction bases numbered 8, after V lost 8 bases and J lost 3 bases. Germline assignment: CDR1 SGHRS and CDR2 YFSETQ. The DNA for the CDR3 is TGCGCCAGTTTCCCGGACAGGGGAGACACTGAAGCTTTCTTT. Amino acid sequence: CASFPDRGDTEAFF.

This clonotype was seen only a few times. The chain links TRBV20-1 to TRBJ1-6; D is possibly TRBD1 (5 bases). Germline V gene lookup returns CDR1 DFQATT and CDR2 SNEGSKA (reference sequence). Trimming pared 2 bases from V and 10 bases from J, leaving 18 bases between. The CDR3 is made up of 15 amino acids. The CDR3 nucleotides are TGCAGTGCTAGAACCGGGACGGACTCGGGATCACCCCTCCACTTT. Encoded protein: CSARTGTDSGSPLHF.

This clonotype was counted at least ten times. The V and J genes are TRBV3-1 and TRBJ2-1; TRBD2 might be the D (5 bases). The CDR3 covers 13 residues. Looked up from germline, CDR1 is LGHDT and CDR2 is YNNKEL (reference sequence). V was trimmed by 0 bases and J by 12 bases, leaving 12 bases between them. The CDR3 nucleotides are TGTGCCAGCAGCCAAGACTTCAGGACTGGGCAGTTCTTC. Translation: CASSQDFRTGQFF.

This clonotype was observed at least ten times. This CDR3 reads CSVNPGSTDTQYF. CDR3 coding DNA: TGCAGCGTGAACCCTGGAAGCACAGATACGCAGTATTTT. The chain links TRBV29-1 to TRBJ2-3; D not certain. The V gene lost 6 bases and the J gene lost 0 bases, with 10 bases spanning the gap. This CDR3 region has 13 residues. Germline-derived CDR1 and CDR2 are SQVTM and ANQGSEA.

This clonotype has only a few counts. V is TRBV24-1 and J is TRBJ2-1, with TRBD2 matching 10 bases. Germline CDR1 KGHDR, CDR2 SFDVKD. With V trimmed by 3 bases and J by 0 bases, 4 bases remained unmatched. CDR3 length equals 17 residues. In nucleotides, the CDR3 is TGTGCCACCAGTGATGCACTAGCGGGGAGCTCCTACAATGAGCAGTTCTTC. This encodes CATSDALAGSSYNEQFF.

J is TRBJ2-1 and V is TRBV10-2; weak D call: TRBD1 (6 bases). CDR3 length: 12 amino acids. The germline CDR1 and CDR2 sequences are WSHSY and SAAADI. The germline V and J ends were trimmed by 7 bases and 9 bases, with 13 bases remaining between them. The CDR3 sequence is CASTTGWGEQFF. As DNA, the CDR3 is TGCGCCAGCACCACAGGGTGGGGTGAGCAGTTCTTC.

In this sample, this clonotype turned up many times. The chain links TRBV7-8 to TRBJ2-7; the D call may be TRBD1 or TRBD2 (6 bases each). CDR1 SGHVS and CDR2 FQNEAQ come from the germline V gene. There are 14 residues in the CDR3. Trimming shortened V by 2 bases and J by 2 bases, and 10 bases separated the two germline ends. DNA of the CDR3: TGTGCCAGCAGCTTATTGGGGGGCCCCTACGAGCAGTACTTC. Translating gives CASSLLGGPYEQYF.

This clonotype was observed many times. J is TRBJ2-1 and V is TRBV20-1; 10 bases line up with TRBD2. The CDR3 loop spans 14 amino acids. Germline loops: CDR1 DFQATT, CDR2 SNEGSKA (reference sequence). V gave up 6 bases and J gave up 8 bases; unmatched junction bases: 10. CDR3 in DNA: TGCAGTGCCACCACTAGCGGGGCTTGGGATGAGCAGTTCTTC. Its translation is CSATTSGAWDEQFF.

Many counts were recorded for this clonotype. As DNA, the CDR3 is TGTGCCAGCAGCTTAAGGCTCGGCTCCGAGCAGTACTTC. The encoded protein is CASSLRLGSEQYF. V gene TRBV11-3 combines with J gene TRBJ2-7; D remains ambiguous. The CDR3 has 13 residues. Between the trimmed V and J ends, which lost 2 bases and 6 bases, there was a span of 11 bases. Germline V CDR1 and CDR2: SGHNT, YENEEA.

This clonotype occurred a few times. The J gene is TRBJ2-7, the V gene TRBV29-1; TRBD1 aligns across 7 bases. V shed 5 bases, J shed 1 base, and the junction held 2 bases outside the gene matches. The CDR3 has 12 amino acids. Germline V gene lookup returns CDR1 SQVTM and CDR2 ANQGSEA. CDR3 sequence reads: CSVRGQSYEQYF. Here the CDR3 DNA reads TGCAGCGTTCGGGGACAGTCCTACGAGCAGTACTTC.

In the case of this clonotype: A single base separates this from a much larger clone, so it may be a read error. The chain links TRBV27 to TRBJ2-1; 7 bases map to TRBD2. The germline V gene has CDR1 MNHEY and CDR2 SMNVEV (reference sequence). The ends lost 5 bases at V and 5 bases at J; junction bases unmatched: 6. The length of the CDR3 is 14 residues. CDR3 in DNA: TGTGCCAGCAGTGCCCCAGGGACTAACAATGAGCAGTTCTTC. Protein: CASSAPGTNNEQFF.

This chain connects TRBV11-1 to TRBJ2-4; tentatively, D is TRBD1 or TRBD2 (6 bases each). Germline CDR1 is SGHAT and CDR2 is FQDESV (reference sequence). Trimming shortened V by 5 bases and J by 1 base, and 15 bases separated the two germline ends. The CDR3 consists of 16 residues. The CDR3 region has the DNA TGTGCCAGCAGCCTGGCCCGAGGGGGGGCCAAAAACATTCAGTACTTC. Its translation: CASSLARGGAKNIQYF.

In its sample, this clonotype was seen many times. The chain has TRBV2 and TRBJ2-2; 10 bases are shared with TRBD2. Germline trimming cut 0 bases from V and 6 bases from J; bases unmatched to any gene: 4. This CDR3 comprises 16 residues. Germline V gene lookup returns CDR1 SNHLY and CDR2 FYNNEI. CDR3 DNA sequence: TGTGCCAGCAGTGAAGCGCAGGGACTAGCGTCCGGGGAGCTGTTTTTT. Translated: CASSEAQGLASGELFF.

The chain recombines TRBV3-1 with TRBJ2-5, with D possibly TRBD2 on 6 matching bases. CDR3 size: 15 residues. Between the trimmed V and J ends, which lost 5 bases and 5 bases, there was a span of 18 bases. Per the germline V gene, CDR1 is LGHDT and CDR2 is YNNKEL (reference sequence). CDR3 DNA sequence: TGTGCCAGCAGCTTAATGGGGAGGCCTGGGGAGACCCAGTACTTC. The encoded protein is CASSLMGRPGETQYF.

This chain uses TRBV3-1 with TRBJ1-1; D gene uncertain. There are 13 residues in the CDR3. CDR1 is LGHDT, CDR2 YNNKEL, per germline (reference sequence). Trimming shortened V by 0 bases and J by 6 bases, and 8 bases separated the two germline ends. The CDR3 bases are TGTGCCAGCAGCCAAGAACCCAGATCTGAAGCTTTCTTT. Amino acid sequence: CASSQEPRSEAFF.